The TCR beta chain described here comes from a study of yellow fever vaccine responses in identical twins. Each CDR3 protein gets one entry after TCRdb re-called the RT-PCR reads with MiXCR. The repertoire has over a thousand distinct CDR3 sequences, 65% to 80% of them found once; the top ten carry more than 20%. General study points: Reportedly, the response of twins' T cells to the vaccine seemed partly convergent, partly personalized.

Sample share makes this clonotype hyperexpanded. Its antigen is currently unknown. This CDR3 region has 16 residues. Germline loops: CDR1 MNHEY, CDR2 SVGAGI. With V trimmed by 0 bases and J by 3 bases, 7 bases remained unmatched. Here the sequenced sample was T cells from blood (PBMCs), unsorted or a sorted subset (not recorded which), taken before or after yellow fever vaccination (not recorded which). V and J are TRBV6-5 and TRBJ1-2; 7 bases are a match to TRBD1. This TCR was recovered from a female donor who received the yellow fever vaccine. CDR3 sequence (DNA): TGTGCCAGCAGTTACTCAACCTCGGGACAGTACTATGGCTACACCTTC. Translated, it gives CASSYSTSGQYYGYTF.